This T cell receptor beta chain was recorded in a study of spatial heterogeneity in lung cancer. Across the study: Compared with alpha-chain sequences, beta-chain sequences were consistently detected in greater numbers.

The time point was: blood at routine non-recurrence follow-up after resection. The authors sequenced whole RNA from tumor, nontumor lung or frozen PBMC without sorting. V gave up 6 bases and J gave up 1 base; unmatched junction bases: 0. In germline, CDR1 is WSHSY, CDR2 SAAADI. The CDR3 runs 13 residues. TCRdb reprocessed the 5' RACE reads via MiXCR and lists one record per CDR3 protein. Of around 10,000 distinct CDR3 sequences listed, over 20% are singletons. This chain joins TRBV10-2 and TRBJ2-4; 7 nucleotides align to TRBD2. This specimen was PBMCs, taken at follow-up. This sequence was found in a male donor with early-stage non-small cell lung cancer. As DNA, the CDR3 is TGCGCCAGCAGCGGGGGGGCCAAAAACATTCAGTACTTC. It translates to CASSGGAKNIQYF.